This TCR beta chain is from a study of T cell changes during pregnancy in multiple sclerosis. The data were produced by immunoSEQ multiplex PCR, yet TCRdb's version contains in-frame clones alone and is incomplete. The sample has 50,000 or so clones; 80% to 90% are singletons. This clone was seen more than once but under ten times. From germline, CDR1 is SGHTA and CDR2 FQGNSA. The CDR3 runs 13 residues. The V end lost 7 bases, the J end lost 7 bases, and 11 bases lay between the germline ends. This chain connects TRBV7-2 to TRBJ1-6; D is uncertain. The receptor comes from a female donor with multiple sclerosis, enrolled in a pregnancy study. The input for sequencing was CD8+ T cells from peripheral blood mononuclear cells, taken in the second trimester of pregnancy. The CDR3 reads CASMVEWNSPLHF. CDR3 DNA: TGTGCCAGCATGGTGGAGTGGAATTCACCCCTCCACTTT.